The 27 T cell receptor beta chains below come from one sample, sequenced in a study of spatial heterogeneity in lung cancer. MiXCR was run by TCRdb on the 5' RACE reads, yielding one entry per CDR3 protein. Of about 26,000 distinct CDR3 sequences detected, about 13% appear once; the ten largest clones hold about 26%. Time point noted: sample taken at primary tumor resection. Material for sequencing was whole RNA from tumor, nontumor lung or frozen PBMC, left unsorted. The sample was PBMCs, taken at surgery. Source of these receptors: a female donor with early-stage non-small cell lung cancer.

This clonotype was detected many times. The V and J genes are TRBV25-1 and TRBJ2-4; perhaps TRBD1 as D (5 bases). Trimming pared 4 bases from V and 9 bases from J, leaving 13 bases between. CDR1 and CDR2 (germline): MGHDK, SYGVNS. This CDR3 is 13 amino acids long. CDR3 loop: CASSGIGASIQYF. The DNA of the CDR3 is TGTGCCAGCAGTGGTATAGGGGCGAGCATTCAGTACTTC.

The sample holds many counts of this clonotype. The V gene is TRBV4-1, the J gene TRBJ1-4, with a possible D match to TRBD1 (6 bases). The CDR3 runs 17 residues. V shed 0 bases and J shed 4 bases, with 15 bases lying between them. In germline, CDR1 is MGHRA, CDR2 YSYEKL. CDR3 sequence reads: CASSQEALQGINEKLFF. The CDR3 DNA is TGCGCCAGCAGCCAAGAGGCTTTACAGGGAATTAATGAAAAACTGTTTTTT.

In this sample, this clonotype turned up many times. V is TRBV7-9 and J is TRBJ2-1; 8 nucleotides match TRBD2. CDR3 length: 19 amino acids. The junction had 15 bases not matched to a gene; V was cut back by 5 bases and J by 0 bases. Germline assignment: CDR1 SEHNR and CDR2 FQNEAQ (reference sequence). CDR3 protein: CASSPPGLVGQSSYNEQFF. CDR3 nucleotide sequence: TGTGCCAGCAGCCCCCCGGGACTAGTAGGACAGAGCTCCTACAATGAGCAGTTCTTC.

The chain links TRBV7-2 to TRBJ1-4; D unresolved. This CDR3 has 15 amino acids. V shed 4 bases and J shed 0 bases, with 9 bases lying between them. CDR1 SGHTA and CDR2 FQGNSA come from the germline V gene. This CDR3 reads CASSSSQATNEKLFF. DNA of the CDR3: TGTGCCAGCAGCTCGAGTCAAGCAACTAATGAAAAACTGTTTTTT.

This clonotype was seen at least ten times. The CDR3 region is CSARDFRSEGFDEQFF. CDR3 in DNA: TGCAGTGCTAGAGACTTTCGATCGGAGGGATTCGATGAGCAGTTCTTC. The V and J genes are TRBV20-1 and TRBJ2-1, with TRBD2 as a possible D gene (6 bases). The V end lost 0 bases, the J end lost 8 bases, and 20 bases lay between the germline ends. From germline, CDR1 is DFQATT and CDR2 SNEGSKA (reference sequence). This CDR3 has 16 residues.

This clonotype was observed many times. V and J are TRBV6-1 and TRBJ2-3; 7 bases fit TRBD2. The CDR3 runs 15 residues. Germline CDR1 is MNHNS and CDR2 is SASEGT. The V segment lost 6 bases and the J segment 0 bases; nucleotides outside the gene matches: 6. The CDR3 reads CASRESGASTDTQYF. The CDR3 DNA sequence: TGTGCCAGCAGGGAAAGCGGGGCGAGCACAGATACGCAGTATTTT.

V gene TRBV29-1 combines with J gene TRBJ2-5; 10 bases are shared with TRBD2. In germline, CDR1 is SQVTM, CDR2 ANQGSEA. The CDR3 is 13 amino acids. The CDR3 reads CSLRSGGQETQYF. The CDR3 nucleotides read TGCAGTTTACGTAGCGGGGGGCAAGAGACCCAGTACTTC.

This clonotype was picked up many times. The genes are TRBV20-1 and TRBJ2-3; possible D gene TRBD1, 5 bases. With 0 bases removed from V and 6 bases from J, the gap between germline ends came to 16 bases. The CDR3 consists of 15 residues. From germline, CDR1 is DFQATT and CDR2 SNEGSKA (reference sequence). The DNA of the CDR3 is TGCAGTGCTAGAGATCCTCCAGGGAATATTGATACGCAGTATTTT. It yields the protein CSARDPPGNIDTQYF.

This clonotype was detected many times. Here the CDR3 reads CASSLFGINTEAFF. The DNA for the CDR3 is TGTGCCAGCAGTTTATTTGGTATCAACACTGAAGCTTTCTTT. V usage is TRBV27 and J usage is TRBJ1-1; D is ambiguous. The CDR3 length is 14 residues. CDR1 MNHEY and CDR2 SMNVEV come from the germline V gene (reference sequence). The V gene lost 1 base and the J gene lost 2 bases, with 8 bases spanning the gap.

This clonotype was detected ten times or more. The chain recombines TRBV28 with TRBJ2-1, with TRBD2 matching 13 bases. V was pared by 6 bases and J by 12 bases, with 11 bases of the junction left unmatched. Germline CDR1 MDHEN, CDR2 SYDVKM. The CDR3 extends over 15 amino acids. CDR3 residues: CASRQGLAGLWGQFF. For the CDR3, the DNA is TGTGCCAGCAGGCAGGGACTAGCGGGGTTATGGGGGCAGTTCTTC. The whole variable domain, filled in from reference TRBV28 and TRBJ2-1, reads DVKVTQSSRYLVKRTGEKVFLECVQDMDHENMFWYRQDPGLGLRLIYFSYDVKMKEKGDIPEGYSVSREKKERFSLILESASTNQTSMYLCASRQGLAGLWGQFFGPGTRLTVL.

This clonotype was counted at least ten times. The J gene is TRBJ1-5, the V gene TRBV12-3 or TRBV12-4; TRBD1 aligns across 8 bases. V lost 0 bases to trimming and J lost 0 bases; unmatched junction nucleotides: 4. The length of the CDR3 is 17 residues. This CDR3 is CASSLAGTGYSNQPQHF. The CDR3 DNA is TGTGCCAGCAGTTTAGCGGGGACAGGTTATAGCAATCAGCCCCAGCATTTT.

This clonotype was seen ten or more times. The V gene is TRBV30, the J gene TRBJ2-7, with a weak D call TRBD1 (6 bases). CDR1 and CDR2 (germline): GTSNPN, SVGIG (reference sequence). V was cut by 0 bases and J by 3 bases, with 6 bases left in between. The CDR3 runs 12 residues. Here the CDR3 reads CAWSVDSYEQYF. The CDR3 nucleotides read TGTGCCTGGAGTGTGGACAGCTACGAGCAGTACTTC.

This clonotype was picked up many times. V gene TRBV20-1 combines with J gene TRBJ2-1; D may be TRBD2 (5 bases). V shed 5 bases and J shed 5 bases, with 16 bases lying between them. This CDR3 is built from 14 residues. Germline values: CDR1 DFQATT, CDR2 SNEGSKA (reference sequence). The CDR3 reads CSAGVERKNNEQFF. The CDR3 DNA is TGCAGTGCTGGTGTGGAGCGGAAGAACAATGAGCAGTTCTTC.

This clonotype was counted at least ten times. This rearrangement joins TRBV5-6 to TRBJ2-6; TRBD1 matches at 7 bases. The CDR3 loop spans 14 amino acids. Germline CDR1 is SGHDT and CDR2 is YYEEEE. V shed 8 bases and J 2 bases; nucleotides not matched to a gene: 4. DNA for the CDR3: TGTGCCAGTAAGGGGGCGGCTGGGGCCAACGTCCTGACTTTC. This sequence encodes CASKGAAGANVLTF.

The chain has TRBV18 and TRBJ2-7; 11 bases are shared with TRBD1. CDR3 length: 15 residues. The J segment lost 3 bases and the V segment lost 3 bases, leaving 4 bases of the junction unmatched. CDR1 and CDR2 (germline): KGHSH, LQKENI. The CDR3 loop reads CASSPYGTGGYEQYV. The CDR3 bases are TGTGCCAGCTCACCCTATGGGACAGGGGGCTACGAGCAGTACGTC.

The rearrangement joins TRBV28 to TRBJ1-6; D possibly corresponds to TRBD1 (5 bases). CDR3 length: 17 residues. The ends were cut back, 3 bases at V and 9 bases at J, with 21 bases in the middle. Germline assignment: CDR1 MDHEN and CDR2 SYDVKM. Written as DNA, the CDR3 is TGTGCCAGCAGTTTGTCCCCGGGACCCGCAATGGGTTCACCCCTCCACTTT. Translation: CASSLSPGPAMGSPLHF. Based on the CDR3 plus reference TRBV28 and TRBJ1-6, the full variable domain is DVKVTQSSRYLVKRTGEKVFLECVQDMDHENMFWYRQDPGLGLRLIYFSYDVKMKEKGDIPEGYSVSREKKERFSLILESASTNQTSMYLCASSLSPGPAMGSPLHFGNGTRLTVT.

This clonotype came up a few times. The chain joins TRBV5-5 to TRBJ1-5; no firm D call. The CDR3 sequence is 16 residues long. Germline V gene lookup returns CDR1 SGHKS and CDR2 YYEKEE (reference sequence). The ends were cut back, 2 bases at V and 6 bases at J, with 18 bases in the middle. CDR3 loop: CASSLEASSRSQPQHF. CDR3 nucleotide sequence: TGTGCCAGCAGCTTAGAGGCATCCAGCAGGAGTCAGCCCCAGCATTTT.

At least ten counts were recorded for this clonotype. The CDR3 DNA sequence: TGTGCCATCAGTGAATTGGGCATCATAAAGAGTTACGAGCAGTACTTC. It yields the protein CAISELGIIKSYEQYF. The chain recombines TRBV10-3 with TRBJ2-7, with D hard to call. This CDR3 region has 16 residues. Trimming cost V 3 bases and J 4 bases, with 19 bases left between them. Germline V lookup: CDR1 ENHRY, CDR2 SYGVKD.

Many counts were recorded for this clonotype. The chain's CDR3 is CASVFDISYGYTF. The CDR3 region has the DNA TGCGCCAGCGTTTTCGACATCAGCTATGGCTACACCTTC. The chain joins TRBV10-2 to TRBJ1-2; D ambiguous. V was pared by 8 bases and J by 4 bases, with 14 bases between. This CDR3 spans 13 amino acids. CDR1 WSHSY and CDR2 SAAADI come from the germline V gene.

CDR3 coding DNA: TGTGCCAGCAGCCGCCGGACAGGAGTAAGAGATACGCAGTATTTT. Amino acid sequence: CASSRRTGVRDTQYF. This sequence joins TRBV13 and TRBJ2-3, with 7 bases that match TRBD1. Per the germline V gene, CDR1 is PRHDT and CDR2 is FYEKMQ (reference sequence). V lost 5 bases, J lost 5 bases, and 10 bases stayed unmatched. CDR3 length: 15 amino acids.

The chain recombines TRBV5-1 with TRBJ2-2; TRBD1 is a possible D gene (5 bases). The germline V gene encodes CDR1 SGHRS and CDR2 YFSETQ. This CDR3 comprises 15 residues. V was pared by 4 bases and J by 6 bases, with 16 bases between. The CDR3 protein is CASSLQGTSPGELFF. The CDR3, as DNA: TGCGCCAGCAGCCTCCAGGGAACCTCCCCCGGGGAGCTGTTTTTT.

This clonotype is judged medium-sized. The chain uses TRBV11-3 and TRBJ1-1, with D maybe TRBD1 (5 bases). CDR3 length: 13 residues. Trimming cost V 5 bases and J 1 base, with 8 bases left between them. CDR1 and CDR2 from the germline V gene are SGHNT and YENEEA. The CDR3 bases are TGTGCCAGCAGCCACGGGACGAACACTGAAGCTTTCTTT. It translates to CASSHGTNTEAFF.

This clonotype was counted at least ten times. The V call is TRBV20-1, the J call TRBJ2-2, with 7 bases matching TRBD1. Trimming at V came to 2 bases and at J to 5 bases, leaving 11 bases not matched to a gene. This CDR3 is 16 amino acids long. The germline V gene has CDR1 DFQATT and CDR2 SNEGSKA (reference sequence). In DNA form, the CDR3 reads TGCAGTGCTAGACCCCCCGGGACAGTGCTTACCGGGGAGCTGTTTTTT. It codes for CSARPPGTVLTGELFF.

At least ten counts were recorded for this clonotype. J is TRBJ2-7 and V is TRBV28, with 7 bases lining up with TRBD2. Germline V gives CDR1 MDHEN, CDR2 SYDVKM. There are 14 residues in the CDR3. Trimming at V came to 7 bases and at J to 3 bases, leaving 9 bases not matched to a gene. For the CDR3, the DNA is TGTGCCAGCACCGGCGGGAGTGTCAGCTACGAGCAGTACTTC. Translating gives CASTGGSVSYEQYF.

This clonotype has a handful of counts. CDR3: CASSPWAFTGDNQPQHF. The CDR3 DNA sequence: TGCGCCAGCAGCCCTTGGGCCTTTACAGGGGACAATCAGCCCCAGCATTTT. The chain uses TRBV5-1 and TRBJ1-5; 7 bases agree with TRBD1. The CDR3 totals 17 residues. V was clipped by 4 bases and J by 3 bases; unmatched bases: 13. The germline V gene has CDR1 SGHRS and CDR2 YFSETQ.

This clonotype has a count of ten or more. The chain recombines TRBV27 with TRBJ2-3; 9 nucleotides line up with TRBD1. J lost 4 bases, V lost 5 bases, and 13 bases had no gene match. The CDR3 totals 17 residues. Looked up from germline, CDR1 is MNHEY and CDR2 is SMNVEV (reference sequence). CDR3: CASSTDGRDRVADTQYF. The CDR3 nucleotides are TGTGCCAGCAGTACCGACGGCCGGGACAGGGTAGCAGATACGCAGTATTTT.

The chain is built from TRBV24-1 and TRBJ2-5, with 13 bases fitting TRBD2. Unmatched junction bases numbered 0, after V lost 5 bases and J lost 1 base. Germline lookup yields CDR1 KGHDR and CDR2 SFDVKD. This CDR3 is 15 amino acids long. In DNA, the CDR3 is TGTGCCACCAGTGGGACTAGCGGGAGCCAAGAGACCCAGTACTTC. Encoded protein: CATSGTSGSQETQYF.